This T cell receptor (beta chain) was retrieved from a study of CD8 T cells in Susac syndrome. A quantity of roughly 0.5 to 1 ug RNA underwent reverse transcription using random hexamers. Each CDR3 protein is one row after TCRdb ran MiXCR on the immunoSEQ multiplex PCR reads. The data contain some 110,000 distinct CDR3 sequences, 85% to 95% of them singletons. Germline V gene data show CDR1 as SNHLY and CDR2 as FYNNEI. J gave up 4 bases and V 6 bases, and 14 bases lay outside the gene matches. CDR3 length: 17 residues. The TCR originated in a human donor with multiple sclerosis. The sequenced sample consisted of CD4+ T cells from PBMCs. This chain links TRBV2 with TRBJ2-3; TRBD1 agrees at 9 bases. The CDR3 reads CASRVPGQGAGADTQYF. The CDR3 DNA is TGTGCCAGCAGGGTACCGGGACAGGGAGCCGGGGCAGATACGCAGTATTTT.